This TCR beta chain derives from a study of blood T cell repertoires in COVID-19. There are a few counts of this clone. Trimming left V 6 bases short and J 7 bases short, with 13 bases between. The CDR3 is 13 residues long. The method was immunoSEQ multiplex PCR; TCRdb's version includes in-frame clones alone and lacks a portion of them. The top ten hold roughly 14% of the sample, which has approximately 190,000 clones, 84% seen once. The TCR sequence derives from a man aged 30-40 years with active or convalescent COVID-19. Sequenced input: peripheral blood. The gene calls are TRBV12-3 or TRBV12-4 and TRBJ2-1, with a weak D call TRBD2 (5 bases). The CDR3 bases are TGTGCCAGCAGCCTTACGGGGTTGAATGAGCAGTTCTTC. Translation gives CASSLTGLNEQFF.